This T cell receptor (beta chain) was obtained from a study of cytomegalovirus exposure and HLA in healthy donors. Though probably carrying unrecorded immune exposures, donors were nominally healthy at sampling. A word on this clone: Its antigen is still unknown.

Study results and caveats: Cytomegalovirus association was listed for about 150 TCR beta chains. Most of the TCR beta V segments (in an earlier analysis) were productive either about 87% or about 30% of the time.

The CDR3 is 17 amino acids. With 1 base clipped from V and 8 bases from J, the junction kept 10 bases outside the gene matches. Looked up from germline, CDR1 is LNHNV and CDR2 is YYDKDF (reference sequence). The study ran its PCR with 60 Vbeta and 13 Jbeta primers. Profiling relied on immunoSEQ multiplex PCR, and the TCRdb table lists in-frame clones only, not all of them. Of 220,000 or so clones in the sample, about 74% were seen once. This sequence originates from a woman between 25 and 40 years old in good health and CMV-seronegative. Sequenced input: PBMCs. This rearrangement joins TRBV15 to TRBJ1-4; 10 nucleotides line up with TRBD1. The CDR3 sequence is CATSRGQGANGGEKLFF. The CDR3 nucleotides read TGTGCCACCAGCAGAGGACAGGGGGCGAATGGAGGCGAAAAACTGTTTTTT.